Each of the 26 T cell receptor beta chains below was sequenced from the same sample in a study of blood T cells in healthy people across ages. PCR was performed a second time for about 7 to 11 cycles using a sample-barcoded 5' primer and a J-beta primer mix. One entry per CDR3 protein, called by TCRdb with MiXCR from the 5' RACE reads. The profile shows 1,800,000 or so distinct CDR3 sequences, about 39% of them singletons. What was sequenced was blood. These receptor sequences come from a human donor in good health.

The chain couples TRBV10-3 to TRBJ2-4; no firm D call. The CDR3 runs 14 residues. V lost 2 bases and J lost 6, with 11 bases in between. CDR1 is ENHRY and CDR2 is SYGVKD in the germline V gene. DNA for the CDR3: TGTGCCATCAGTGAGAGTCAGACGAGAAACATTCAGTACTTC. As protein: CAISESQTRNIQYF.

This clonotype was detected only a few times. The chain employs TRBV2 and TRBJ2-7; D not certain. CDR1 and CDR2 from the germline V gene are SNHLY and FYNNEI. The CDR3 loop spans 14 amino acids. V was clipped by 5 bases and J by 1 base, with 12 bases between them. DNA for the CDR3: TGTGCCAGCAGTATTGGAGCGACTTCCTACGAGCAGTACTTC. Translation gives CASSIGATSYEQYF.

The J gene is TRBJ2-5, the V gene TRBV30; weak D call: TRBD2 (5 bases). The CDR3 is made up of 13 amino acids. Germline V CDR1 and CDR2: GTSNPN, SVGIG (reference sequence). Trimming removed 1 base at V and 2 bases at J, with 8 bases between. The CDR3 is CAWSARVQETQYF. The CDR3 bases are TGTGCCTGGAGTGCGAGGGTACAAGAGACCCAGTACTTC.

The V call is TRBV5-1, the J call TRBJ2-7; D remains ambiguous. CDR3 length: 15 amino acids. CDR1 and CDR2 from the germline V gene are SGHRS and YFSETQ. V lost 0 bases and J lost 4, with 14 bases in between. The CDR3 nucleotides are TGCGCCAGCAGCTTGGCGGTGTTGGGCAGGTACGAGCAGTACTTC. Amino acid sequence: CASSLAVLGRYEQYF.

This clonotype was seen a few times. The chain uses TRBV19 and TRBJ1-5; 7 nucleotides line up with TRBD1. Germline V gene data show CDR1 as LNHDA and CDR2 as SQIVND (reference sequence). The CDR3 spans 14 residues. Unmatched junction bases numbered 9, after V lost 6 bases and J lost 7 bases. DNA for the CDR3: TGTGCCAGTAGGTGGTCAGGGGGAGGGCAGCCCCAGCATTTT. It translates to CASRWSGGGQPQHF.

The gene calls are TRBV27 and TRBJ1-1, with 10 bases identical to TRBD1. After removal of 3 bases from V and 4 bases from J, the junction contained 2 bases not matched to a gene. Germline CDR1 is MNHEY and CDR2 is SMNVEV (reference sequence). CDR3 length: 14 residues. CDR3 bases: TGTGCCAGCAGTTTGACAGGGGGCGTCACTGAAGCTTTCTTT. Residues: CASSLTGGVTEAFF.

This clonotype was seen more than once but under ten times. The chain carries TRBV7-2 and TRBJ2-3; no reliable D call. CDR3 length: 15 residues. V was shortened by 1 base and J by 2 bases, with 10 bases between the two germline ends. Germline lookup yields CDR1 SGHTA and CDR2 FQGNSA. The DNA of the CDR3 is TGTGCCAGCAGCTTAGTAGTAGGAGTCACAGATACGCAGTATTTT. It codes for CASSLVVGVTDTQYF.

The chain is built from TRBV10-3 and TRBJ1-5; D is unclear. Trimming removed 6 bases at V and 11 bases at J, with 17 bases between. Germline-derived CDR1 and CDR2 are ENHRY and SYGVKD. The CDR3 has 13 amino acids. CDR3 sequence: CAIREPLRYAQHF. CDR3 sequence (DNA): TGTGCCATCAGGGAACCTCTCCGATATGCCCAGCATTTT.

This chain links TRBV27 with TRBJ1-4; D gene unclear. The CDR3 contains 14 residues. Germline-derived CDR1 and CDR2 are MNHEY and SMNVEV (reference sequence). V was clipped by 2 bases and J by 0 bases, with 4 bases between them. The CDR3 is CASSLIPTNEKLFF. In nucleotides, the CDR3 is TGTGCCAGCAGTTTAATCCCAACTAATGAAAAACTGTTTTTT.

The V and J genes are TRBV7-8 and TRBJ2-5; maybe TRBD1 (6 bases). The last part of the DNA fits TRBJ2-7 better; the J call may be wrong. Germline CDR1 reads SGHVS; CDR2 reads FQNEAQ. This CDR3 has 13 residues. The CDR3 DNA follows: TGTGCCAGCAGCTCCTACAGGGTGAACGAGCAGTACTTC. Its translation is CASSSYRVNEQYF.

The chain is built from TRBV12-3 or TRBV12-4 and TRBJ2-3; TRBD2 agrees at 13 bases. The CDR3 runs 17 residues. V trimming: 5 bases; J trimming: 3 bases; junction bases outside the gene matches: 8. The CDR3 coding sequence is TGTGCCAGCAGTGTGGGACTAGCGGGGATGACTACAGATACGCAGTATTTT. Amino acid sequence: CASSVGLAGMTTDTQYF.

The J gene is TRBJ1-1, the V gene TRBV29-1, with D uncertain. CDR1 and CDR2 (germline): SQVTM, ANQGSEA. V shed 3 bases and J shed 4 bases, with 12 bases lying between them. The CDR3 totals 13 residues. CDR3 DNA: TGCAGCGTTGATGCGGCGGGGAGCACTGAAGCTTTCTTT. Amino acids: CSVDAAGSTEAFF.

The chain employs TRBV10-2 and TRBJ2-1; D possibly corresponds to TRBD2 (5 bases). Germline V lookup: CDR1 WSHSY, CDR2 SAAADI. The CDR3 has 13 amino acids. V dropped 8 bases and J dropped 4 bases, with 12 bases sitting between them. This CDR3 reads CASSWWEYNEQFF. In DNA form, the CDR3 reads TGCGCCAGCTCCTGGTGGGAGTACAATGAGCAGTTCTTC.

Only a few counts were recorded for this clonotype. V usage is TRBV29-1 and J usage is TRBJ2-2; D is uncertain. Trimming stripped 4 bases from V and 1 base from J, with 4 bases between. Germline V gives CDR1 SQVTM, CDR2 ANQGSEA. This CDR3 spans 12 amino acids. CDR3 loop: CSVVRNTGELFF. The CDR3 DNA is TGCAGCGTTGTCAGGAACACCGGGGAGCTGTTTTTT.

The chain combines TRBV5-6 with TRBJ2-5; no clear D gene. Germline V gene lookup returns CDR1 SGHDT and CDR2 YYEEEE. The CDR3 totals 17 residues. Deletions cut 0 bases from V and 1 base from J, with 16 bases between. Here the CDR3 reads CASSLARHIRSQETQYF. CDR3 nucleotide sequence: TGTGCCAGCAGCTTGGCCCGACATATCCGGAGCCAAGAGACCCAGTACTTC.

A few counts support this clonotype. V gene TRBV2 combines with J gene TRBJ1-1; D possibly corresponds to TRBD1 (6 bases). The germline CDR1 and CDR2 sequences are SNHLY and FYNNEI. Trimming took 8 bases from V and 0 from J, leaving 25 bases between them. The CDR3 sequence is 18 residues long. For the CDR3, the DNA is TGTGCCAGCCACGAGCTGGGGGCAGGGATCGTTGTGAACACTGAAGCTTTCTTT. This codes for CASHELGAGIVVNTEAFF.

A few counts support this clonotype. This chain uses TRBV7-9 with TRBJ2-3; tentative D call: TRBD2 (6 bases). Per germline, CDR1 SEHNR and CDR2 FQNEAQ (reference sequence). V was shortened by 4 bases and J by 5 bases, with 22 bases between the two germline ends. This CDR3 comprises 17 residues. As DNA, the CDR3 is TGTGCCAGCAGCTCTATGAGGGCGTCGGGGGTCGGAGATACGCAGTATTTT. Translating gives CASSSMRASGVGDTQYF.

This clonotype was seen only once. The rearrangement links TRBV5-1 to TRBJ2-2, with D tentatively TRBD1 (5 bases). The CDR3 length is 16 residues. V was cut by 2 bases and J by 1 base, with 12 bases left in between. Germline CDR1 is SGHRS and CDR2 is YFSETQ. Here the CDR3 reads CASSLTGAKNTGELFF. The CDR3 bases are TGCGCCAGCAGCTTAACAGGTGCAAAGAACACCGGGGAGCTGTTTTTT.

This clonotype has more than one count but fewer than ten. The genes are TRBV9 and TRBJ2-5; 9 positions match TRBD1. Matching the DNA end better, TRBJ2-7 makes the J call doubtful. Germline loops: CDR1 SGDLS, CDR2 YYNGEE. The CDR3 is 14 amino acids. In DNA form, the CDR3 reads TGTGCCAGCAGCACCACGACAGGGGGTCACGAGCAGTACTTC. Translating gives CASSTTTGGHEQYF.

Only a few counts were recorded for this clonotype. The chain links TRBV7-2 to TRBJ2-5, with D perhaps TRBD1 or TRBD2 (6 bases each). In germline, CDR1 is SGHTA, CDR2 FQGNSA. The length of the CDR3 is 14 residues. The ends were cut back, 3 bases at V and 5 bases at J, with 13 bases in the middle. CDR3 residues: CASSFGRGRETQYF. CDR3 DNA: TGTGCCAGCAGCTTTGGCCGGGGGCGCGAGACCCAGTACTTC.

A note on this clonotype: Given a much more abundant clone one base away, this may be a read error. This chain connects TRBV6-1 to TRBJ2-1, with D possibly matching TRBD2 (7 bases). This CDR3 region has 20 residues. Trimming left V 2 bases short and J 1 base short, with 24 bases between. Looked up from germline, CDR1 is MNHNS and CDR2 is SASEGT. The CDR3 nucleotides are TGTGCCAGCAGTGAACAGGGTGGCAAGGGGGGGCGCGGTTCCTACAATGAGCAGTTCTTC. Its protein product is CASSEQGGKGGRGSYNEQFF.

The sample holds a few counts of this clonotype. Relative to the germline gene, one junction end is altered; a read error may explain this. The chain combines TRBV20-1 with TRBJ2-7; no clear D gene. This CDR3 is built from 12 residues. CDR1 is DFQATT and CDR2 is SNEGSKA in the germline V gene (reference sequence). DNA for the CDR3: TGCAGTGCTAGACTTATATCCTATGAGCAGTACTTC. Its translation: CSARLISYEQYF.

This clonotype was seen a few times. The J gene is TRBJ1-1, the V gene TRBV7-2; perhaps TRBD1 as D (6 bases). Trimming removed 5 bases from V and 0 bases from J, with 10 bases in between. The CDR3 consists of 14 residues. CDR1 is SGHTA and CDR2 is FQGNSA in the germline V gene. The CDR3, as DNA: TGTGCCAGCAGCACCGGGACATTGAACACTGAAGCTTTCTTT. Protein sequence: CASSTGTLNTEAFF.

Only a few counts were recorded for this clonotype. The chain joins TRBV7-2 to TRBJ1-2, with D perhaps matching TRBD1 (5 bases). This CDR3 region has 16 residues. The V gene lost 1 base and the J gene lost 4 bases, with 16 bases spanning the gap. CDR1 and CDR2 from the germline V gene are SGHTA and FQGNSA. CDR3 coding DNA: TGTGCCAGCAGCTTAGAGAAGGCAGGGATAGGCTATGGCTACACCTTC. This gives the protein CASSLEKAGIGYGYTF. The full variable domain, completed using reference TRBV7-2 and TRBJ1-2, is GAGVSQSPSNKVTEKGKDVELRCDPISGHTALYWYRQSLGQGLEFLIYFQGNSAPDKSGLPSDRFSAERTGGSVSTLTIQRTQQEDSAVYLCASSLEKAGIGYGYTFGSGTRLTVV.

This chain links TRBV2 with TRBJ2-6; D remains ambiguous. Germline CDR1 is SNHLY and CDR2 is FYNNEI. Trimming shortened V by 7 bases and J by 0 bases, and 7 bases separated the two germline ends. The CDR3 totals 14 residues. The CDR3 is CASIVSSGANVLTF. DNA of the CDR3: TGTGCCAGCATCGTCTCCTCTGGGGCCAACGTCCTGACTTTC.

This clonotype was counted a few times. The chain recombines TRBV7-8 with TRBJ2-3; 7 bases line up with TRBD1. Losses at the gene ends were 6 bases for V and 4 bases for J; bases not matched to a gene: 10. Germline CDR1 SGHVS, CDR2 FQNEAQ. The CDR3 runs 15 residues. CDR3 residues: CASSRDSWIADTQYF. Here the CDR3 DNA reads TGTGCCAGCAGTCGGGACAGTTGGATCGCAGATACGCAGTATTTT.